The 26 T cell receptor beta chains presented below share a single source sample, sequenced in a study of shared clonotypes between healthy human individuals. Clones were read by immunoSEQ multiplex PCR, and TCRdb kept only the in-frame ones, dropping some. Among 2 million to 2.5 million clones listed, around 93% were seen once. Sequenced sample: naive CD4+ T cells from PBMCs. Subset noted: CD45RA+ positively selected. These receptors were taken from a man aged 18-30 years in good health. Some clones in this sample may be carry-over from other donors' samples.

V gene TRBV7-2 combines with J gene TRBJ2-1, with D tentatively TRBD2 (6 bases). The CDR3 contains 15 residues. Germline V lookup: CDR1 SGHTA, CDR2 FQGNSA. Between the trimmed V and J ends, which lost 3 bases and 5 bases, there was a span of 14 bases. DNA of the CDR3: TGTGCCAGCAGCTTCTCCGGGACTTTCCACAATGAGCAGTTCTTC. Its translation: CASSFSGTFHNEQFF.

As regards this clone: This sample includes further DNA sequences coding for the same CDR3. This rearrangement joins TRBV19 to TRBJ1-5; D is undetermined. Trimming left V 5 bases short and J 0 bases short, with 8 bases between. Germline V gene data show CDR1 as LNHDA and CDR2 as SQIVND (reference sequence). The CDR3 runs 14 residues. The CDR3 spells CASSLRDSNQPQHF. CDR3 DNA sequence: TGTGCCAGTAGTCTCCGGGATAGCAATCAGCCCCAGCATTTT.

V and J are TRBV27 and TRBJ2-5; D is possibly TRBD2 (5 bases). The CDR3 is 13 residues long. Germline-derived CDR1 and CDR2 are MNHEY and SMNVEV (reference sequence). V gave up 8 bases and J gave up 7 bases, with 17 bases separating them. As DNA, the CDR3 is TGTGCCAGCTGCGTGACCTCCGCGGGGACCCAGTACTTC. Encoded protein: CASCVTSAGTQYF.

The chain carries TRBV7-7 and TRBJ2-5, with 10 bases identical to TRBD1. The end of the DNA is better explained by TRBJ2-7, so the J call may be wrong. In germline, CDR1 is SSHAT, CDR2 FNYEAQ (reference sequence). The CDR3 totals 13 residues. CDR3 in amino acids: CASSRGQGGEQYF. The DNA for the CDR3 is TGTGCCAGCAGCCGCGGACAGGGGGGCGAGCAGTACTTC.

A note on this clone: This CDR3 is also generated by other DNA sequences in the sample. The J gene is TRBJ2-7, the V gene TRBV28; D is possibly TRBD1 or TRBD2 (5 bases each). Trimming left V 2 bases short and J 5 bases short, with 7 bases between. The CDR3 consists of 12 residues. Germline CDR1 reads MDHEN; CDR2 reads SYDVKM. The CDR3 DNA reads TGTGCCAGCAGTTTACGAGGGGACGAGCAGTACTTC. Its translation: CASSLRGDEQYF. Together with reference TRBV28 and TRBJ2-7, the CDR3 gives the full variable domain: DVKVTQSSRYLVKRTGEKVFLECVQDMDHENMFWYRQDPGLGLRLIYFSYDVKMKEKGDIPEGYSVSREKKERFSLILESASTNQTSMYLCASSLRGDEQYFGPGTRLTVT.

V gene TRBV30 combines with J gene TRBJ2-1; 7 bases line up with TRBD1. Germline values: CDR1 GTSNPN, CDR2 SVGIG (reference sequence). Trimming removed 5 bases from V and 10 bases from J; junction bases left unmatched: 17. The CDR3 contains 15 residues. The CDR3 here is CAWFQRGLYTEEQFF. The CDR3 nucleotides read TGTGCCTGGTTCCAAAGGGGGCTCTACACAGAGGAGCAGTTCTTC.

This chain connects TRBV30 to TRBJ2-7, with TRBD2 identical over 7 bases. CDR3 length: 15 residues. Per germline, CDR1 GTSNPN and CDR2 SVGIG (reference sequence). The junction had 5 bases not matched to a gene; V was cut back by 0 bases and J by 0 bases. The CDR3 bases are TGTGCCTGGAGTGTATCGGGAGGTGCCTCCTACGAGCAGTACTTC. Its protein product is CAWSVSGGASYEQYF.

Note on this clone: Other DNA variants within this sample encode the same CDR3. The V and J genes are TRBV6-5 and TRBJ2-7; TRBD1 aligns across 9 bases. The CDR3 runs to 14 residues. Germline CDR1 and CDR2: MNHEY and SVGAGI. V trimming: 6 bases; J trimming: 3 bases; junction bases outside the gene matches: 6. CDR3 protein: CASSPDRGRYEQYF. The CDR3 nucleotides read TGTGCCAGCAGCCCGGACAGGGGACGCTACGAGCAGTACTTC.

The chain uses TRBV5-1 and TRBJ1-1; 8 bases are a match to TRBD1. The germline gives CDR1 SGHRS, CDR2 YFSETQ. This CDR3 contains 16 residues. V was clipped by 7 bases and J by 7 bases; unmatched bases: 18. The CDR3 region is CASSPPTGTGEDEAFF. CDR3 in DNA: TGCGCCAGCTCACCTCCTACCGGGACAGGAGAGGATGAAGCTTTCTTT.

This sequence joins TRBV9 and TRBJ2-5; D may match TRBD1 or TRBD2 (5 bases each). Deletions cut 3 bases from V and 1 base from J, with 16 bases between. The CDR3 runs 16 residues. Germline lookup yields CDR1 SGDLS and CDR2 YYNGEE. Here the CDR3 reads CASSAGTAGIQETQYF. DNA for the CDR3: TGTGCCAGCAGCGCGGGGACGGCTGGAATCCAAGAGACCCAGTACTTC.

The rearrangement joins TRBV27 to TRBJ1-5; no clear D. Trimming stripped 6 bases from V and 4 bases from J, with 10 bases between. This CDR3 region has 13 residues. Germline CDR1 MNHEY, CDR2 SMNVEV (reference sequence). The CDR3 sequence: CASRPRPNQPQHF. CDR3 nucleotides: TGTGCCAGCAGGCCGCGGCCAAATCAGCCCCAGCATTTT.

The CDR3 nucleotides are TGTGCCAGCAGCCAGGATAGCGGGAGGTTTGGCGAGCAGTACTTC. Amino acids: CASSQDSGRFGEQYF. The chain uses TRBV4-2 and TRBJ2-7, with 10 bases matching TRBD2. CDR1 is LGHNA and CDR2 is YNFKEQ in the germline V gene. This CDR3 comprises 15 residues. The ends lost 3 bases at V and 6 bases at J; junction bases unmatched: 8.

The chain carries TRBV2 and TRBJ1-1; 9 nucleotides align to TRBD1. The V and J ends lost 8 bases and 10 bases, in that order; junction bases with no gene match: 2. The germline gives CDR1 SNHLY, CDR2 FYNNEI. The CDR3 length is 10 residues. CDR3 sequence: CASGDRVAFF. The CDR3 DNA is TGTGCCAGCGGGGACAGGGTAGCTTTCTTT.

This clone was found once. The chain carries TRBV28 and TRBJ2-3; D is ambiguous. Germline loops: CDR1 MDHEN, CDR2 SYDVKM. Trimming took off 4 bases at V and 0 bases at J, with 14 bases between the two ends. The CDR3 runs 16 residues. CDR3 bases: TGTGCCAGCAGTTCTTTATTTGGTACTAGCACAGATACGCAGTATTTT. This sequence encodes CASSSLFGTSTDTQYF.

This clone was counted only a few times. Other nucleotide sequences in the sample specify the same CDR3. The chain joins TRBV5-1 to TRBJ1-1; the D is unclear. Trimming removed 0 bases at V and 1 base at J, with 7 bases between. The CDR3 is 14 amino acids. Germline values: CDR1 SGHRS, CDR2 YFSETQ. In DNA form, the CDR3 reads TGCGCCAGCAGCTTGGGTGGAGGGAACACTGAAGCTTTCTTT. It specifies CASSLGGGNTEAFF.

This rearrangement joins TRBV7-9 to TRBJ2-7, with D possibly being TRBD2 (6 bases). Germline CDR1 SEHNR, CDR2 FQNEAQ (reference sequence). The CDR3 has 14 amino acids. Between the trimmed V and J ends, which lost 3 bases and 4 bases, there was a span of 13 bases. The CDR3 loop reads CASSLGGIRYEQYF. The CDR3 DNA follows: TGTGCCAGCAGCTTGGGCGGGATAAGGTACGAGCAGTACTTC.

The chain recombines TRBV7-9 with TRBJ1-4, with D tentatively TRBD1 (5 bases). Germline CDR1 is SEHNR and CDR2 is FQNEAQ (reference sequence). With 5 bases removed from V and 3 bases from J, the gap between germline ends came to 13 bases. This CDR3 is 15 amino acids long. The CDR3 DNA is TGTGCCAGCAGCACTTCAGGGAGGGCTAATGAAAAACTGTTTTTT. Translating it yields CASSTSGRANEKLFF.

As for this clone: The same CDR3 can be traced to other DNA sequences in this sample. V is TRBV7-3 and J is TRBJ2-5; D may be TRBD2 (5 bases). The CDR3 runs 13 residues. The germline V and J ends were trimmed by 5 bases and 4 bases, with 11 bases remaining between them. The V gene's germline CDR1 is SGHTA and CDR2 FQGTGA. The DNA for the CDR3 is TGTGCCAGCAGCCGCCTAGGGAGAGAGACCCAGTACTTC. This encodes CASSRLGRETQYF.

V is TRBV6-5 and J is TRBJ2-5; D assignment may be TRBD1 or TRBD2 (6 bases each). The V and J ends lost 6 bases and 4 bases respectively, with 15 bases between them. From germline, CDR1 is MNHEY and CDR2 SVGAGI. The CDR3 spans 14 residues. This CDR3 is CASSFGGGGETQYF. The CDR3 DNA sequence: TGTGCCAGCAGCTTCGGAGGGGGTGGAGAGACCCAGTACTTC.

V and J are TRBV29-1 and TRBJ2-3; 12 nucleotides align to TRBD1. V was clipped by 4 bases and J by 1 base; unmatched bases: 6. This CDR3 region has 16 residues. The germline gives CDR1 SQVTM, CDR2 ANQGSEA. Here the CDR3 DNA reads TGCAGCGTTGCGGGACAGGGGGCGCCCCGCACAGATACGCAGTATTTT. It translates to CSVAGQGAPRTDTQYF.

V and J are TRBV2 and TRBJ1-5; D might be TRBD1 (5 bases). CDR3 length: 12 amino acids. Germline lookup yields CDR1 SNHLY and CDR2 FYNNEI. Trimming pared 8 bases from V and 3 bases from J, leaving 8 bases between. The CDR3 protein is CASEGNNQPQHF. Written as DNA, the CDR3 is TGTGCCAGCGAGGGGAACAATCAGCCCCAGCATTTT.

The chain combines TRBV9 with TRBJ2-5; 8 bases map to TRBD1. Germline V CDR1 and CDR2: SGDLS, YYNGEE. The CDR3 length is 15 residues. The ends lost 4 bases at V and 5 bases at J; junction bases unmatched: 10. The CDR3 spells CASSTQGQGQETQYF. The CDR3 DNA reads as TGTGCCAGCAGCACCCAAGGACAGGGCCAGGAGACCCAGTACTTC. Based on the CDR3 plus reference TRBV9 and TRBJ2-5, the full variable domain is DSGVTQTPKHLITATGQRVTLRCSPRSGDLSVYWYQQSLDQGLQFLIQYYNGEERAKGNILERFSAQQFPDLHSELNLSSLELGDSALYFCASSTQGQGQETQYFGPGTRLLVL.

J is TRBJ2-1 and V is TRBV27, with no clear D. V shed 2 bases and J shed 0 bases, with 11 bases lying between them. The CDR3 loop spans 16 amino acids. The V gene's germline CDR1 is MNHEY and CDR2 SMNVEV (reference sequence). CDR3 region: CASSLRYLSSYNEQFF. CDR3 nucleotides: TGTGCCAGCAGTTTAAGGTACTTGAGCTCCTACAATGAGCAGTTCTTC.

The chain uses TRBV19 and TRBJ1-1; D is possibly TRBD1 (5 bases). The V and J ends lost 7 bases and 0 bases respectively, with 9 bases between them. Germline lookup yields CDR1 LNHDA and CDR2 SQIVND (reference sequence). The CDR3 has 13 residues. The CDR3 sequence: CASNEGLNTEAFF. The CDR3 region has the DNA TGTGCCAGTAATGAGGGGTTGAACACTGAAGCTTTCTTT.

The chain is built from TRBV7-8 and TRBJ2-2; maybe TRBD1 (6 bases). V shed 5 bases and J shed 2 bases, with 12 bases lying between them. Germline V gene data show CDR1 as SGHVS and CDR2 as FQNEAQ. The CDR3 runs 15 residues. For the CDR3, the DNA is TGTGCCAGCAGCCGCGACAGGATTAACACCGGGGAGCTGTTTTTT. This gives the protein CASSRDRINTGELFF.

This chain uses TRBV6-6 with TRBJ1-1; 7 bases match TRBD1. The CDR3 length is 15 residues. Germline CDR1 MNHNY, CDR2 SVGAGI (reference sequence). V trimming: 6 bases; J trimming: 2 bases; junction bases outside the gene matches: 9. The CDR3 sequence: CASSQSGTVNTEAFF. The CDR3 bases are TGTGCCAGCAGCCAATCCGGGACAGTCAACACTGAAGCTTTCTTT.